Each of the 15 T cell receptor beta chains below was sequenced from the same sample in a study of TIL therapy for anti-PD-1-resistant metastatic lung cancer. Time point noted: pre-treatment sample, taken before nivolumab and TIL therapy. The libraries were made with immunoSEQ v3. The table came from immunoSEQ multiplex PCR; TCRdb's copy has only in-frame clones and leaves some out. Of about 60,000 clones in the sample, more than 75% are singletons; the top ten hold 2.5% to 3%. The starting material was blood, obtained at baseline. These receptor sequences come from a person between 25 and 79 years old with non-small cell lung cancer.

This clone was seen only once. The chain employs TRBV11-2 and TRBJ2-7; 9 nucleotides match TRBD1. CDR1 SGHAT and CDR2 FQNNGV come from the germline V gene. This CDR3 is built from 16 residues. V shed 0 bases, J shed 3 bases, and the junction held 6 bases outside the gene matches. CDR3: CASSLEGQGGLYEQYF. The CDR3 nucleotides are TGTGCCAGCAGCTTAGAGGGACAGGGTGGCCTCTACGAGCAGTACTTC.

This chain connects TRBV11-2 to TRBJ1-2; a weak D match, TRBD1 (5 bases). The CDR3 covers 15 residues. V was pared by 0 bases and J by 9 bases, with 17 bases between. Per the germline V gene, CDR1 is SGHAT and CDR2 is FQNNGV. The CDR3 DNA is TGTGCCAGCAGCTTAGATCTGGGCCAGGGTAGTCGCTACACCTTC. It codes for CASSLDLGQGSRYTF.

The chain joins TRBV3-1 (or the pseudogene TRBV3-2) to TRBJ2-2, with 7 bases that match TRBD1. The junction had 9 bases not matched to a gene; V was cut back by 7 bases and J by 7 bases. Germline loops: CDR1 LGHDT, CDR2 YNNKEL (reference sequence). The CDR3 has 14 amino acids. The CDR3 DNA sequence: TGTGCCAGCACCCCGAGACAGGGTAGCGGGGAGCTGTTTTTT. Translated, it gives CASTPRQGSGELFF.

The chain has TRBV10-1 and TRBJ2-1, with D perhaps TRBD2 (6 bases). The CDR3 loop spans 17 amino acids. Germline values: CDR1 WNHNN, CDR2 SYGVQD (reference sequence). Trimming pared 3 bases from V and 2 bases from J, leaving 17 bases between. The chain's CDR3 is CASSDTHREPPYNEQFF. CDR3 nucleotide sequence: TGCGCCAGCAGTGATACTCACCGGGAGCCACCCTACAATGAGCAGTTCTTC.

The V call is TRBV12-3 or TRBV12-4, the J call TRBJ1-2; D unresolved. CDR3 length: 13 amino acids. V dropped 6 bases and J dropped 7 bases, with 15 bases sitting between them. This CDR3 is CASSPPTRSGYTF. CDR3 nucleotide sequence: TGTGCCAGCAGCCCACCGACGAGAAGTGGCTACACCTTC.

The chain joins TRBV6-5 to TRBJ1-5, with D perhaps TRBD1 (5 bases). The CDR3 runs to 14 residues. Germline lookup yields CDR1 MNHEY and CDR2 SVGAGI. Trimming left V 5 bases short and J 7 bases short, with 15 bases between. This CDR3 is CASSPRGTGQPQHF. CDR3 bases: TGTGCCAGCAGTCCCCGGGGGACGGGGCAGCCCCAGCATTTT.

This clone appeared a single time. The chain employs TRBV20-1 and TRBJ1-1; no reliable D call. The CDR3 is 12 residues long. The germline V and J ends were trimmed by 3 bases and 1 base, with 6 bases remaining between them. Germline assignment: CDR1 DFQATT and CDR2 SNEGSKA (reference sequence). The chain's CDR3 is CSASSTNTEAFF. CDR3 nucleotide sequence: TGCAGTGCTAGTTCCACGAACACTGAAGCTTTCTTT.

The gene calls are TRBV13 and TRBJ2-7; 9 bases line up with TRBD2. In germline, CDR1 is PRHDT, CDR2 FYEKMQ (reference sequence). V gave up 0 bases and J gave up 3 bases; unmatched junction bases: 9. The CDR3 loop spans 17 amino acids. CDR3 in DNA: TGTGCCAGCAGCTTAGGCGTTAGCGCGGGAGGGATCTACGAGCAGTACTTC. It encodes CASSLGVSAGGIYEQYF.

This clone has a single count. This chain uses TRBV7-3 with TRBJ2-1; 7 nucleotides agree with TRBD2. CDR1 is SGHTA and CDR2 is FQGTGA in the germline V gene. After removal of 3 bases from V and 0 bases from J, the junction contained 2 bases not matched to a gene. This CDR3 spans 15 amino acids. As DNA, the CDR3 is TGTGCCAGCAGCTTCCTAGCGGCCTCCTACAATGAGCAGTTCTTC. The encoded protein is CASSFLAASYNEQFF.

The chain combines TRBV18 with TRBJ2-3, with D unresolved. V dropped 2 bases and J dropped 0 bases, with 12 bases sitting between them. The CDR3 totals 16 residues. Germline CDR1 and CDR2: KGHSH and LQKENI. CDR3 residues: CASSPTGSTSTDTQYF. CDR3 in DNA: TGTGCCAGCTCACCAACCGGCAGTACTAGCACAGATACGCAGTATTTT.

The rearrangement uses TRBV29-1 and TRBJ1-2; D not resolved. CDR3 length: 13 amino acids. With 2 bases removed from V and 4 bases from J, the gap between germline ends came to 11 bases. Looked up from germline, CDR1 is SQVTM and CDR2 is ANQGSEA. For the CDR3, the DNA is TGCAGCGTTGAAATACTGGGTGGCTATGGCTACACCTTC. Translated: CSVEILGGYGYTF. The whole variable domain, remainder taken from reference TRBV29-1 and TRBJ1-2, is SAVISQKPSRDICQRGTSLTIQCQVDSQVTMMFWYRQQPGQSLTLIATANQGSEATYESGFVIDKFPISRPNLTFSTLTVSNMSPEDSSIYLCSVEILGGYGYTFGSGTRLTVV.

In DNA form, the CDR3 reads TGTGCCAGCAGCACCGCGGGGACGAACACTGAAGCTTTCTTT. This codes for CASSTAGTNTEAFF. V and J are TRBV28 and TRBJ1-1; D is possibly TRBD1 (5 bases). This CDR3 is built from 14 residues. The V gene's germline CDR1 is MDHEN and CDR2 SYDVKM. Trimming took off 6 bases at V and 1 base at J, with 12 bases between the two ends.

This clone was found once. The V and J genes are TRBV5-4 and TRBJ1-2, with D uncertain. V was clipped by 4 bases and J by 5 bases, with 12 bases between them. The CDR3 is 13 amino acids. Germline V gene lookup returns CDR1 SGHNT and CDR2 YYREEE (reference sequence). The DNA of the CDR3 is TGTGCCAGCAGCCTACCCGACAAGTATGGCTACACCTTC. Encoded protein: CASSLPDKYGYTF. The full variable domain, in which reference TRBV5-4 and TRBJ1-2 provide the parts outside the CDR3, is ETGVTQSPTHLIKTRGQQVTLRCSSQSGHNTVSWYQQALGQGPQFIFQYYREEENGRGNFPPRFSGLQFPNYSSELNVNALELDDSALYLCASSLPDKYGYTFGSGTRLTVV.

This chain uses TRBV30 with TRBJ1-6; D gene unclear. V gave up 2 bases and J gave up 6 bases, with 5 bases separating them. Germline-derived CDR1 and CDR2 are GTSNPN and SVGIG (reference sequence). This CDR3 is built from 12 residues. CDR3 amino acids: CAWSNPNSPLHF. The CDR3 DNA is TGTGCCTGGAGTAATCCTAATTCACCCCTCCACTTT.

This chain uses TRBV9 with TRBJ2-3, with D unresolved. The CDR3 is made up of 14 amino acids. Germline lookup yields CDR1 SGDLS and CDR2 YYNGEE. V dropped 3 bases and J dropped 2 bases, with 10 bases sitting between them. CDR3 nucleotide sequence: TGTGCCAGCAGCGGGCAGGCTACCACAGATACGCAGTATTTT. This encodes CASSGQATTDTQYF. The complete variable domain, with remaining parts taken from reference TRBV9 and TRBJ2-3, reads DSGVTQTPKHLITATGQRVTLRCSPRSGDLSVYWYQQSLDQGLQFLIQYYNGEERAKGNILERFSAQQFPDLHSELNLSSLELGDSALYFCASSGQATTDTQYFGPGTRLTVL.